This T cell receptor beta chain was profiled in a study of T cell changes during pregnancy in multiple sclerosis (dated 2019 in TCRdb). Regarding the research as a whole: The study examined how the T cell repertoire changed over the course of pregnancy in women with multiple sclerosis.

Concerning this clone itself: This receptor's antigen is unknown. No base-level quality is on record; no much larger clone is a single base apart.

Relative to germline, V is 3 bases shorter and J is 0 bases shorter, with 15 bases between their ends. Measured from the cysteine to the phenylalanine, the CDR3 is 18 residues long. Kept here is only the CDR3 DNA, which spans 54 bases and is read in frame from base 1. The germline V gene provides CDR1 MDHEN and CDR2 SYDVKM. Libraries were constructed by the immunoSEQ multiplex PCR assay. Entries here come from immuneACCESS through TCRdb and include only in-frame sequences with V and J called. Some clones fail to appear in such tables; in the studies checked, an unresolved V gene covers under half of the shortfall, and the cause of the remainder is unknown. Present in this sample are fewer than 85,000 clones, around 91% of which were seen just once. The leading ten clones occupy under 2.5% of the sample.

The sample here was peripheral blood, taken before pregnancy. This clonotype was obtained from a female donor with multiple sclerosis, enrolled in a pregnancy study. The V and J segments used are TRBV28 and TRBJ1-6, with the D gene uncertain. The CDR3 corresponds to CASSFRPARSSYNSPLHF. The DNA sequence is TGTGCCAGCAGTTTCCGTCCGGCGAGGAGCTCCTATAATTCACCCCTCCACTTT. The full variable domain, completed from the reference TRBV28 and TRBJ1-6 proteins outside the CDR3, reads DVKVTQSSRYLVKRTGEKVFLECVQDMDHENMFWYRQDPGLGLRLIYFSYDVKMKEKGDIPEGYSVSREKKERFSLILESASTNQTSMYLCASSFRPARSSYNSPLHFGNGTRLTVT.